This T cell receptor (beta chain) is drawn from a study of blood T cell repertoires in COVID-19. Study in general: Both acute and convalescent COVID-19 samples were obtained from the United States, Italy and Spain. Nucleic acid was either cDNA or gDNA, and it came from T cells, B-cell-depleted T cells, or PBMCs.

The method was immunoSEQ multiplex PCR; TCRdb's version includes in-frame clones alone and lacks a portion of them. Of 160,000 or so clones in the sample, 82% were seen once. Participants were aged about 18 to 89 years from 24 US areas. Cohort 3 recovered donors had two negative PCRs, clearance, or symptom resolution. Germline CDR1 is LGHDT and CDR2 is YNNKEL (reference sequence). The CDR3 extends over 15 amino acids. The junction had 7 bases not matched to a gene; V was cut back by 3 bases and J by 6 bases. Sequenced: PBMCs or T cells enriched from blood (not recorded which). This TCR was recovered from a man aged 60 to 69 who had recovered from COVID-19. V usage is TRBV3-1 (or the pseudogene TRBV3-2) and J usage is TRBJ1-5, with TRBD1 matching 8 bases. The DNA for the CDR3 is TGTGCCAGCAGCCAGACAGGGGATCCGGGTCAGCCCCAGCATTTT. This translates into CASSQTGDPGQPQHF.